This T cell receptor beta chain was observed in a study of neurological immune-mediated disorders. Whole-study findings and limits: The most TCR clonal expansion was seen in HTLV-1-associated myelopathy, whereas the least was seen in multiple sclerosis, below the level in healthy controls.

At least ten counts were recorded for this clonotype. Antigen: not known. Trimming cost V 5 bases and J 7 bases; bases outside gene matches: 16. The CDR3 sequence is 15 residues long. The germline CDR1 and CDR2 sequences are DFQATT and SNEGSKA (reference sequence). The cDNA came from 5'RACE, which used 10-nucleotide random UMIs. Every sequencing run produced over 170 million TCR-beta sequences, and the sequences from any one run covered 15-18 subjects. Using its own MiXCR run on the 5' RACE reads, TCRdb lists one record per CDR3 protein. The top ten hold around 5.5% of the sample, which has around 70,000 distinct CDR3 sequences, 3.2% seen once.

The sample consisted of PBMCs. The chain has TRBV20-1 and TRBJ1-2; the match to TRBD1 covers 7 bases. This TCR derives from a woman in her forties or fifties with multiple sclerosis. CDR3 protein: CSARPFTGAASGYTF. CDR3 nucleotide sequence: TGCAGTGCTCGTCCTTTTACAGGGGCTGCAAGTGGCTACACCTTC.